This TCR beta chain was recovered during a study of OX40 agonist ivuxolimab in advanced cancers. V was cut by 5 bases and J by 0 bases, with 14 bases left in between. The CDR3 loop spans 17 amino acids. Germline V gene data show CDR1 as SGHTA and CDR2 as FQGTGA. Sequencing used immunoSEQ multiplex PCR; TCRdb keeps in-frame clones, though not all of them. The sample holds around 40,000 clones, more than 80% seen once. The clonotype comes from an adult with an advanced solid tumor such as melanoma, head and neck, liver or kidney cancer. This specimen consisted of CD4+ or CD8+ T cells sorted from blood, obtained in a trial of the OX40 agonist ivuxolimab. The chain has TRBV7-3 and TRBJ2-6; weak D call: TRBD1 (6 bases). CDR3: CASSAGQYSSGANVLTF. The CDR3 region has the DNA TGTGCCAGCAGCGCCGGACAGTACTCCTCTGGGGCCAACGTCCTGACTTTC.